The clone carrying this T cell receptor (beta chain) was counted a few times. Profiling relied on immunoSEQ multiplex PCR, and the TCRdb table lists in-frame clones only, not all of them. The sample holds 93,000 or so clones, over 65% seen once. This entry is derived from a study of blood T cell repertoires in COVID-19. Study as a whole: T cells, B-cell-depleted T cells, or PBMCs supplied cDNA or gDNA.

This CDR3 has 14 residues. V lost 5 bases, J lost 4 bases, and 12 bases lay in between. Germline values: CDR1 SEHNR, CDR2 FQNEAQ (reference sequence). This TCR was sampled from a human donor in a cohort sampled during active COVID-19. Sequencing was done on a sample of peripheral blood. The chain carries TRBV7-9 and TRBJ1-5, with D maybe TRBD1 (6 bases). This chain's CDR3 is CASSQDSKNQPQHF. The CDR3 nucleotides are TGTGCCAGCAGCCAGGACAGCAAAAATCAGCCCCAGCATTTT.